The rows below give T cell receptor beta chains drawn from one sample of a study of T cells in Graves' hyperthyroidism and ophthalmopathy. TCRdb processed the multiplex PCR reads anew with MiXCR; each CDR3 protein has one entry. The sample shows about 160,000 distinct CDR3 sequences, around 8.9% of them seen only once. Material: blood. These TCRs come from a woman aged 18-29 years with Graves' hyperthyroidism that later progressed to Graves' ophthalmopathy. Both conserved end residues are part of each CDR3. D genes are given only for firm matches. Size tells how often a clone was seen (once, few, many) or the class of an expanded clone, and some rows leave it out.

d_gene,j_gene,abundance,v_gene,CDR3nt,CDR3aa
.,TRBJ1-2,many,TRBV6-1,TGTGCCAGCAGCGAGAGGTTGGTGTCAGCTGGCTACACCTTC,CASSERLVSAGYTF
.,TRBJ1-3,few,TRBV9,TGTGCCAGCAGCGTAGGGGTTTCTGGAAACACCATATATTTT,CASSVGVSGNTIYF
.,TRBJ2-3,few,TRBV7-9,TGTGCCAGCAGTCTTAGACCGGGGTTTAGCACAGATACGCAGTATTTT,CASSLRPGFSTDTQYF
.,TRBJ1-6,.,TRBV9,TGTGCCAGCAGCGTAACGGAGATACAGGGTTCACCCCTCCACTTT,CASSVTEIQGSPLHF
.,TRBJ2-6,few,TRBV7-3,TGTGCCAGCAGCTCGCAGGGTAACCTTGGGGCCAACGTCCTGACTTTC,CASSSQGNLGANVLTF
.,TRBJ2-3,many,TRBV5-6,TGTGCCAGCAGTCGGGACTCTAGCACAGATACGCAGTATTTT,CASSRDSSTDTQYF
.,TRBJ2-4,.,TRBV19,TGTGCCAGTAGTACTGGGGATCAGGGGCTGATGAACATTCAGTACTTC,CASSTGDQGLMNIQYF
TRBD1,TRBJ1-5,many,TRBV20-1,TGCAGTGCTAGAGTTAGGACAGGGGGCTTCAATCAGCCCCAGCATTTT,CSARVRTGGFNQPQHF
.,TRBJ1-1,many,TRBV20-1,TGCAGTGCTAGGAGACAGAACACTGAAGCTTTCTTT,CSARRQNTEAFF
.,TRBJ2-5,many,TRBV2,TGTGCCAGCAGGGGGGAGTCAAGGGGTTCGGAGACCCAGTACTTC,CASRGESRGSETQYF
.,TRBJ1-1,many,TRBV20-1,TGCAGTGCCAAACTAGGCAGCCTGAACACTGAAGCTTTCTTT,CSAKLGSLNTEAFF
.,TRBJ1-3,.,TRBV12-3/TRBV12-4,TGTGCCAGCAGTCAAACCGGGGCAGCGCGTAATATATATTTT,CASSQTGAARNIYF
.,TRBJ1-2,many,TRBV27,TGTGCCAGCAGTTTAAAAAGAACCGGGGGGCAAATCACCCTGCCTTTGAATGGCTACACCTTC,CASSLKRTGGQITLPLNGYTF
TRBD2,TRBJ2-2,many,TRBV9,TGTGCCAGCAGCCCGCGGACTAGCGGGAGTAGGACCGGGGAGCTGTTTTTT,CASSPRTSGSRTGELFF
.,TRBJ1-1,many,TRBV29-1,TGCAGCGTTGAAGCTGGGACTGAAGCTTTCTTT,CSVEAGTEAFF
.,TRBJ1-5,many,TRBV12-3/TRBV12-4,TGTGCCAGCAGTTTTATACATCAAGATCAGCCCCAGCATTTT,CASSFIHQDQPQHF
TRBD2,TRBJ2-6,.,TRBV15,TGTGCCACCAGCAGAAACATGGGGGGGGGAAGGGCCAACGTCCTGACTTTC,CATSRNMGGGRANVLTF
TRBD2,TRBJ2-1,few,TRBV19,TGTGCCAGTAGTATAACGGGAGGAAACAATGAGCAGTTCTTC,CASSITGGNNEQFF
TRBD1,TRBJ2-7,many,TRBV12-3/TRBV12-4,TGTGCCAGCAGTTTTGGACAGGGAATCAACGAGCAGTACTTC,CASSFGQGINEQYF
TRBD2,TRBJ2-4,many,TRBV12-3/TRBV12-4,TGTGCCAGCACCGAGTGGCGGGGGGTTGTCAAAAACATTCAGTACTTC,CASTEWRGVVKNIQYF
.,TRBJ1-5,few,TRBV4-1,TGCGCCAGCAGCCAAGATTACAGGAGAGATCAGCCCCAGCATTTT,CASSQDYRRDQPQHF
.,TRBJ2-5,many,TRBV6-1,TGTGCCAGCTCCAGGCACCAAGAGACCCAGTACTTC,CASSRHQETQYF
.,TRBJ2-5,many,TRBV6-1,TGTGCCAGCAGCCCTCGGGGGAGCGCCCAAGAGACCCAGTACTTC,CASSPRGSAQETQYF
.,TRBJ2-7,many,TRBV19,TGTGCCAGAACAATGGGGGGGCGCCGCTCCTACGAGCAGTACTTC,CARTMGGRRSYEQYF
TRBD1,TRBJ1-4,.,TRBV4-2,TGTGCCAGCAGCCAAGATCCGGGACAGGGGAATGAAAAACTGTTTTTT,CASSQDPGQGNEKLFF
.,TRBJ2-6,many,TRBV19,TGTGCCAGTAGTATAGCCAGGGGAGGGTCCCCTGGGGCCAACGTCCTGACTTTC,CASSIARGGSPGANVLTF
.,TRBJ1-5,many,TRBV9,TGTGCCAGCAGCGTTACAGGGCTCGGTCAGCCCCAGCATTTT,CASSVTGLGQPQHF
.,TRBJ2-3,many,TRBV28,TGTGCCAGCAGTTTATGGCGGGACACAGATACGCAGTATTTT,CASSLWRDTDTQYF
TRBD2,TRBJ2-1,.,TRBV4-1,TGCGCCAGCAGCCCGTCCTTTTCTAGCGGTCAGAGCTCCTACAATGAGCAGTTCTTC,CASSPSFSSGQSSYNEQFF
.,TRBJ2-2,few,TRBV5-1,TGCGCCAGCAGACACGGGTACACCGGGGAGCTGTTTTTT,CASRHGYTGELFF
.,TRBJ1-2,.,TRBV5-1,TGTGCCAGCAGCCTCGAAAACTATGGCTACACCTTC,CASSLENYGYTF
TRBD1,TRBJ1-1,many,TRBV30,TGTGCCTGGAGGGACAGGGTCGACACTGAAGCTTTCTTT,CAWRDRVDTEAFF
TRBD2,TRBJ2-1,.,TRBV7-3,TGTGCCAGCAGCTTACATCCTAGCGGGGGGACTGGAAGCTCCTACAATGAGCAGTTCTTC,CASSLHPSGGTGSSYNEQFF
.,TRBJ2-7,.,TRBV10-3,TGTGCCACCCAGAGGGGCCGAGACTACGAGCAGTACTTC,CATQRGRDYEQYF
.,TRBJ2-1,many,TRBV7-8,TGTGCCAGCAGCTTTTCGGGGAGTGAGCAGTTCTTC,CASSFSGSEQFF
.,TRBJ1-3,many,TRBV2,TGTGCCAGCAGTGAAGGGGCAGGCTCTGGAAACACCATATATTTT,CASSEGAGSGNTIYF
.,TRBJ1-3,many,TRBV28,TGTGCCACCCTTTCACATCTACGCTCTGGAAACACCATATATTTT,CATLSHLRSGNTIYF
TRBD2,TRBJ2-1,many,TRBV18,TGTGCCAGCTCACCCCCGACTAGCGCCAATGAGCAGTTCTTC,CASSPPTSANEQFF
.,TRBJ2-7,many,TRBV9,TGTGCCAGCAGCGTACCCGCCCCTACCCTCTCCTACGAGCAGTACTTC,CASSVPAPTLSYEQYF
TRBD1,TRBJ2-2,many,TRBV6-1,TGTGCCAGCAGTGTGCGACAGGGGGCGGACACCGGGGAGCTGTTTTTT,CASSVRQGADTGELFF
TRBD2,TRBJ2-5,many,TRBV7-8,TGTGCCAGCAGCCTGCTAGCGGGGGTCCAAGAGACCCAGTACTTC,CASSLLAGVQETQYF
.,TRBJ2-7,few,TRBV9,TGTGCCAGCAGCGTAGCGGCAGATAACCTTTACGAGCAGTACTTC,CASSVAADNLYEQYF
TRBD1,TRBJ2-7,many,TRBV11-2,TGTGCCAGCAGCTCCTTTGGGGCCGGGACAGGGCCCTCCGAGCAGTACTTC,CASSSFGAGTGPSEQYF
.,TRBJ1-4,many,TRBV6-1,TGTGCCAGCAGCCGCAGTGTGTCGAGTGAAAAACTGTTTTTT,CASSRSVSSEKLFF
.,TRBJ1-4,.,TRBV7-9,TGTGCCAGCAGCTTAAGGGGGGGGCTTGATGAAAAACTGTTTTTT,CASSLRGGLDEKLFF
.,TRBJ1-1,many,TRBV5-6,TGTGCCAGCAGCTTGCCAGTGGGGAACACTGAAGCTTTCTTT,CASSLPVGNTEAFF
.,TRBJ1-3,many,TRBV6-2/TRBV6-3,TGTGCCAGCACCCACGGAGGGGGAACCTCTGGAAACACCATATATTTT,CASTHGGGTSGNTIYF
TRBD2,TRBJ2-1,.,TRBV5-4,TGTGCCAGCAGCTTGGGCGGGAGGTCCTCCTACAATGAGCAGTTCTTC,CASSLGGRSSYNEQFF